A selection of T cell receptor beta chains follows, all from one sample in a study of cytomegalovirus exposure and HLA in healthy donors. Data came from immunoSEQ multiplex PCR; TCRdb stores just in-frame clones and leaves some out. The table includes some 99,000 clones, 76% detected once. The sample comprised PBMCs. The receptors were gathered from a man aged 40-49 years in good health and CMV-seronegative. Both conserved end residues are part of each CDR3. D genes are given only for firm matches. Clone sizes are given selectively: once, few, many, or a class where the clone is expanded.

- - TRBJ1-5 TRBV19 CASSYTGQQPQHF TGTGCCAGTAGTTACACAGGGCAACAGCCCCAGCATTTT
- - TRBJ2-1 TRBV4-2 CASSQPTSSEQFF TGTGCCAGCAGCCAACCCACTAGTTCTGAGCAGTTCTTC
TRBD1 - TRBJ1-4 TRBV7-9 CSSSEPGQGKIEKLFF TGTTCCAGCAGCGAGCCCGGACAGGGAAAGATTGAAAAACTGTTTTTT
TRBD2 - TRBJ2-1 TRBV7-9 CSSSLLGLAGSSYNEQFF TGTTCCAGCAGCTTATTGGGACTAGCGGGGAGCTCCTACAATGAGCAGTTCTTC
TRBD1 - TRBJ2-7 TRBV5-5 CASSSTGGREQYF TGTGCCAGCAGCTCCACAGGGGGACGCGAGCAGTACTTC
- - TRBJ1-1 TRBV5-3 CARYALGRGSNTEAFF TGTGCCAGATATGCCCTCGGCCGGGGTTCGAACACTGAAGCTTTCTTT
- - TRBJ1-1 TRBV28 CASTSGGVNTEAFF TGTGCCAGCACCAGTGGGGGGGTGAACACTGAAGCTTTCTTT
- - TRBJ2-4 TRBV28 CASSPGGPGGTKNIQYF TGTGCCAGCAGTCCAGGGGGGCCAGGCGGGACCAAAAACATTCAGTACTTC
TRBD2 few TRBJ2-7 TRBV29-1 CSITSGSSYEQYF TGCAGCATCACTAGCGGGTCCTCCTACGAGCAGTACTTC
TRBD1 - TRBJ2-5 TRBV19 CASSIGDRGETQYF TGTGCCAGTAGTATTGGAGACAGGGGGGAGACCCAGTACTTC
TRBD1 - TRBJ2-3 TRBV5-4 CASSPDRGPDTQYF TGTGCCAGCAGCCCGGACAGGGGCCCAGATACGCAGTATTTT
TRBD2 - TRBJ2-1 TRBV7-3 CSSSSSGGSGNEQFF TGTTCCAGCAGCTCCAGCGGGGGGTCTGGCAATGAGCAGTTCTTC
- - TRBJ2-7 TRBV2 CASKAGYSYEQYF TGTGCCAGCAAGGCAGGGTATTCCTACGAGCAGTACTTC
- - TRBJ1-2 TRBV7-9 CASSVTKGRGNYGYTF TGTGCCAGCAGCGTAACTAAGGGACGGGGGAACTATGGCTACACCTTC
- few TRBJ1-5 TRBV19 CASSKYSQQPQHF TGTGCCAGTAGTAAGTACAGCCAACAGCCCCAGCATTTT
- - TRBJ1-5 TRBV19 CASTNGFGQPQHF TGTGCCAGTACCAATGGTTTCGGTCAGCCCCAGCATTTT
- - TRBJ2-1 TRBV19 CASSIAASSYNEQFF TGTGCCAGTAGTATAGCCGCCAGCTCCTACAATGAGCAGTTCTTC
- - TRBJ2-2 TRBV6-6 CASSYSGGSETGELFF TGTGCCAGCAGTTACTCTGGTGGGAGCGAGACCGGGGAGCTGTTTTTT